This T cell receptor beta chain was found in a study of vaccination and CD4 T cells after COVID-19. Study overall: Convalescent patients gave post-COVID blood a median about 100 days post-diagnosis, range 35 to 161. Whole-study findings and limits: Clonotypes reactive to SARS-CoV-2 had a median that went up from roughly 19 to 38, but not significantly.

Worth noting for this clonotype: Its specificity is not known.

Dates of PCR positivity, March to December 2020, preceded the US Alpha, Beta and Delta variants. Germline-derived CDR1 and CDR2 are SGHVS and FQNEAQ. The V end lost 2 bases, the J end lost 8 bases, and 22 bases lay between the germline ends. The CDR3 consists of 16 residues. TCRdb re-derived calls from the PCR reads in MiXCR, one entry per CDR3 protein. The sample consists of about 21,000 distinct CDR3 sequences, 50% to 70% of them appearing once. The chain combines TRBV7-8 with TRBJ2-7, with D perhaps being TRBD1 or TRBD2 (5 bases each). This TCR was recovered from a human donor who had recovered from COVID-19. Sequenced here: CD4+ T cells from blood, sampled before SARS-CoV-2 vaccination. CDR3 sequence reads: CASSLNHGTDVGQQYF. The CDR3 DNA follows: TGTGCCAGCAGCTTAAACCACGGGACCGATGTGGGCCAGCAGTACTTC.